Below are 20 T cell receptor beta chains sequenced from a single sample in a study of glioma-infiltrating T cells. Amplification of TCR alpha and beta CDR3 regions from RNA used iRepertoire nested multiplex PCR. TCRdb ran MiXCR on the multiplex PCR reads and lists one entry per CDR3 protein. Of fewer than 90,000 distinct CDR3 sequences in the sample, about 25% are singletons; the top ten hold about 6.7%. Sequencing used glioma tissue, nonneoplastic brain tissue, or PBMCs (not recorded which). All receptors come from a human donor with low-grade glioma or glioblastoma, undergoing nonglioma brain surgery, or in good health (not recorded which).

A note on this clonotype: A much larger clone is a single base away; this may be a read error. The rearrangement uses TRBV2 and TRBJ2-7; D remains ambiguous. CDR3 size: 15 residues. Germline V CDR1 and CDR2: SNHLY, FYNNEI. Trimming cost V 4 bases and J 0 bases, with 13 bases left between them. CDR3 DNA sequence: TGTGCCAGCAGTGGACGGAAGGGCGGCTCCTACGAGCAGTACTTC. Its protein product is CASSGRKGGSYEQYF.

The rearrangement uses TRBV29-1 and TRBJ2-7, with D perhaps assigned TRBD1 or TRBD2 (6 bases each). Germline CDR1 is SQVTM and CDR2 is ANQGSEA. The CDR3 loop spans 13 amino acids. V shed 0 bases and J shed 4 bases, with 10 bases lying between them. The CDR3 coding sequence is TGCAGCGTTGAAGAGGGGGGCTCTTACGAGCAGTACTTC. Translating gives CSVEEGGSYEQYF.

V and J are TRBV9 and TRBJ1-5; no clear D gene. Germline values: CDR1 SGDLS, CDR2 YYNGEE. This CDR3 spans 15 amino acids. Trimming took off 0 bases at V and 2 bases at J, with 9 bases between the two ends. In DNA form, the CDR3 reads TGTGCCAGCAGCGTAGACCCGGGAGGCAATCAGCCCCAGCATTTT. Its protein is CASSVDPGGNQPQHF.

This clonotype was observed at least ten times. This chain joins TRBV20-1 and TRBJ2-5; TRBD2 matches 10 bases. The J segment lost 5 bases and the V segment lost 3 bases, leaving 3 bases of the junction unmatched. CDR1 and CDR2 (germline): DFQATT, SNEGSKA (reference sequence). This CDR3 region has 13 residues. The CDR3 is CSARKTSGETQYF. Written as DNA, the CDR3 is TGCAGTGCTAGGAAGACTAGCGGGGAGACCCAGTACTTC.

This clonotype was seen repeatedly, ten times or more. The chain uses TRBV7-2 and TRBJ2-1; D is perhaps TRBD1 (6 bases). V was cut by 5 bases and J by 4 bases, with 12 bases left in between. The CDR3 totals 14 residues. Germline V gives CDR1 SGHTA, CDR2 FQGNSA. CDR3 nucleotide sequence: TGTGCCAGCAGCCCCCAAGGACAGTACAATGAGCAGTTCTTC. Its translation: CASSPQGQYNEQFF. Looking up the rest from reference TRBV7-2 and TRBJ2-1 gives the full variable domain: GAGVSQSPSNKVTEKGKDVELRCDPISGHTALYWYRQSLGQGLEFLIYFQGNSAPDKSGLPSDRFSAERTGGSVSTLTIQRTQQEDSAVYLCASSPQGQYNEQFFGPGTRLTVL.

This sequence joins TRBV19 and TRBJ2-2; either TRBD1 or TRBD2 may fit D (5 bases each). The CDR3 consists of 16 residues. V lost 5 bases to trimming and J lost 3 bases, with 16 bases between them. Germline values: CDR1 LNHDA, CDR2 SQIVND (reference sequence). The CDR3 coding sequence is TGTGCCAGTAGTGTGTCGGTCGGGGCGGACACCGGGGAGCTGTTTTTT. It is translated as CASSVSVGADTGELFF.

In its sample, this clonotype was seen many times. The chain has TRBV15 and TRBJ2-4, with D perhaps matching TRBD1 or TRBD2 (5 bases each). The CDR3 contains 13 residues. Germline CDR1 LNHNV, CDR2 YYDKDF (reference sequence). Trimming took off 5 bases at V and 5 bases at J, with 10 bases between the two ends. This CDR3 is CATSPRGQNIQYF. As DNA, the CDR3 is TGTGCCACCAGCCCCCGGGGCCAAAACATTCAGTACTTC.

The chain joins TRBV2 to TRBJ2-5, with D possibly matching TRBD1 (6 bases). Trimming took 9 bases from V and 7 from J, leaving 12 bases between them. The CDR3 totals 11 residues. Germline CDR1 reads SNHLY; CDR2 reads FYNNEI. CDR3 sequence (DNA): TGTGCCAGTCGGGACACTTGGACCCAGTACTTC. Translated, it gives CASRDTWTQYF.

This clonotype has a count of ten or more. The chain links TRBV6-1 to TRBJ1-4, with a tentative D call TRBD1 (6 bases). The germline V and J ends were trimmed by 5 bases and 10 bases, with 20 bases remaining between them. CDR1 MNHNS and CDR2 SASEGT come from the germline V gene. CDR3 length: 15 residues. The CDR3 bases are TGTGCCAGCAGTTCCGGGGCCGGGGGCGCGGGAAAACTGTTTTTT. This encodes CASSSGAGGAGKLFF.

The CDR3 DNA is TGTGCCAGCAGTATGGCAGACAGTGGCGAGCAGTACTTC. This gives the protein CASSMADSGEQYF. The rearrangement uses TRBV6-2 or TRBV6-3 and TRBJ2-7, with D possibly TRBD1 on 5 matching bases. CDR3 length: 13 residues. CDR1 is MNHEY and CDR2 is SVGEGT in the germline V gene. Trimming stripped 5 bases from V and 6 bases from J, with 14 bases between.

This chain joins TRBV19 and TRBJ2-1, with TRBD2 matching 12 bases. Germline CDR1 and CDR2: LNHDA and SQIVND (reference sequence). CDR3 length: 17 amino acids. Germline trimming cut 5 bases from V and 4 bases from J; bases unmatched to any gene: 9. The DNA for the CDR3 is TGTGCCAGTAGTCCCTATGGACTAGCGGGGACATACAATGAGCAGTTCTTC. It specifies CASSPYGLAGTYNEQFF.

A word on this clonotype: A read error is possible here, since a much larger clone lies one base away. The chain recombines TRBV6-6 with TRBJ1-2; D is perhaps TRBD1 (5 bases). The CDR3 extends over 12 amino acids. Germline lookup yields CDR1 MNHNY and CDR2 SVGAGI (reference sequence). CDR3 region: CASAGANYRYTF. The CDR3 DNA sequence: TGTGCCAGCGCTGGGGCCAACTATCGCTACACCTTC.

This clonotype appeared many times. The rearrangement joins TRBV5-1 to TRBJ2-7, with TRBD2 matching over 12 bases. Germline assignment: CDR1 SGHRS and CDR2 YFSETQ. CDR3 length: 14 amino acids. J gave up 3 bases and V 7 bases, and 5 bases lay outside the gene matches. The CDR3 protein is CASSRTSGNYEQYF. The CDR3 DNA reads TGCGCCAGCTCGAGGACTAGCGGGAACTACGAGCAGTACTTC.

At least ten counts were recorded for this clonotype. The chain joins TRBV12-3 or TRBV12-4 to TRBJ2-1; 8 nucleotides line up with TRBD1. J was trimmed by 4 bases and V by 5 bases; bases with no gene match: 7. CDR3 length: 15 residues. CDR3 in amino acids: CASSVRTGRYNEQFF. The CDR3 region has the DNA TGTGCCAGCAGTGTTCGGACAGGGAGGTACAATGAGCAGTTCTTC.

This clonotype occurred many times. The chain uses TRBV7-2 and TRBJ2-5; no reliable D call. Germline V gene sequence: CDR1 SGHTA, CDR2 FQGNSA. This CDR3 region has 12 residues. V lost 6 bases to trimming and J lost 3 bases, with 8 bases between them. The CDR3: CASRAGKETQYF. The CDR3 nucleotides read TGTGCCAGCAGGGCTGGGAAAGAGACCCAGTACTTC.

This clonotype has a count of ten or more. The CDR3 coding sequence is TGTGCCAGTGGACCGGTGCCGAATCAGCCCCAGCATTTT. It is translated as CASGPVPNQPQHF. The rearrangement uses TRBV19 and TRBJ1-5; D gene unclear. Germline V lookup: CDR1 LNHDA, CDR2 SQIVND (reference sequence). This CDR3 is 13 amino acids long. The V gene lost 8 bases and the J gene lost 4 bases, with 12 bases spanning the gap. The full variable domain, in which reference TRBV19 and TRBJ1-5 provide the parts outside the CDR3, is DGGITQSPKYLFRKEGQNVTLSCEQNLNHDAMYWYRQDPGQGLRLIYYSQIVNDFQKGDIAEGYSVSREKKESFPLTVTSAQKNPTAFYLCASGPVPNQPQHFGDGTRLSIL.

This clonotype was seen repeatedly, ten times or more. The chain couples TRBV7-2 to TRBJ1-6; D is perhaps TRBD1 (6 bases). The V and J ends lost 4 bases and 7 bases respectively, with 8 bases between them. CDR1 is SGHTA and CDR2 is FQGNSA in the germline V gene. This CDR3 has 13 amino acids. CDR3 DNA: TGTGCCAGCAGCTCACAGGGAAATTCACCCCTCCACTTT. Translated: CASSSQGNSPLHF. Full variable domain (rest looked up from reference TRBV7-2 and TRBJ1-6): GAGVSQSPSNKVTEKGKDVELRCDPISGHTALYWYRQSLGQGLEFLIYFQGNSAPDKSGLPSDRFSAERTGGSVSTLTIQRTQQEDSAVYLCASSSQGNSPLHFGNGTRLTVT.

As for this clonotype: At one of its ends the junction is not consistent with the germline gene, which may arise from a read error. The chain recombines TRBV20-1 with TRBJ2-1, with 8 positions matching TRBD2. Germline values: CDR1 DFQATT, CDR2 SNEGSKA (reference sequence). The CDR3 has 14 amino acids. The CDR3 sequence is CSAGSGTGYNKQFF. CDR3 sequence (DNA): TGCAGTGCGGGTAGCGGGACTGGCTACAATAAGCAGTTCTTC.

This clonotype was seen repeatedly, ten times or more. The V call is TRBV6-1, the J call TRBJ2-3; 7 nucleotides align to TRBD1. The CDR3 is made up of 15 amino acids. Trimming removed 6 bases from V and 2 bases from J; junction bases left unmatched: 8. Germline V gene sequence: CDR1 MNHNS, CDR2 SASEGT. CDR3: CASRLGTANTDTQYF. CDR3 sequence (DNA): TGTGCCAGCAGACTCGGGACAGCGAACACAGATACGCAGTATTTT.

Regarding this clonotype: A much larger clone is a single base away; this may be a read error. The V gene is TRBV19, the J gene TRBJ1-2, with D possibly being TRBD1 (5 bases). This CDR3 spans 13 amino acids. In germline, CDR1 is LNHDA, CDR2 SQIVND (reference sequence). The V end was cut by 5 bases, the J end by 8 bases, with 15 bases between. The CDR3 region is CASSAIGRDGYTF. CDR3 in DNA: TGTGCCAGTAGTGCCATCGGCAGGGACGGCTACACCTTC.